A single sample is the source of the 15 T cell receptor beta chains below, sequenced in a study of CD8 T cells in ankylosing spondylitis. A single record per CDR3 protein comes from TCRdb applying MiXCR to the 5' RACE reads. The sample carries 200,000 to 250,000 distinct CDR3 sequences, around 24% recorded once. Sequenced: blood, either unsorted or a sorted T cell fraction (not recorded which). These TCRs come from a male donor with ankylosing spondylitis or in good health (not recorded which).

This clonotype has at least ten counts. The chain uses TRBV20-1 and TRBJ2-5, with unresolved D. Trimming removed 0 bases from V and 2 bases from J, with 10 bases in between. Per the germline V gene, CDR1 is DFQATT and CDR2 is SNEGSKA (reference sequence). CDR3 length: 14 residues. The CDR3 sequence is CSARDRVLQETQYF. The DNA of the CDR3 is TGCAGTGCTAGAGATCGTGTACTACAAGAGACCCAGTACTTC.

The chain has TRBV5-1 and TRBJ1-4; TRBD1 aligns across 9 bases. The CDR3 has 15 amino acids. CDR1 is SGHRS and CDR2 is YFSETQ in the germline V gene. J gave up 5 bases and V 4 bases, and 6 bases lay outside the gene matches. The CDR3 is CASSLPGQGNEKLFF. In DNA, the CDR3 is TGCGCCAGCAGCCTACCGGGACAGGGAAATGAAAAACTGTTTTTT.

This CDR3 reads CASSQAVGTGELFF. In nucleotides, the CDR3 is TGTGCCAGCAGCCAGGCAGTGGGCACCGGGGAGCTGTTTTTT. The V gene is TRBV3-1, the J gene TRBJ2-2, with unresolved D. The CDR3 extends over 14 amino acids. The V end lost 3 bases, the J end lost 4 bases, and 9 bases lay between the germline ends. Germline V gene sequence: CDR1 LGHDT, CDR2 YNNKEL (reference sequence).

This clonotype appeared a few times. The chain is built from TRBV5-1 and TRBJ2-7, with D hard to call. From germline, CDR1 is SGHRS and CDR2 YFSETQ. V was clipped by 3 bases and J by 2 bases, with 15 bases between them. The length of the CDR3 is 15 residues. In DNA, the CDR3 is TGCGCCAGCAGCTCATCTCCAACAGCCACCTACGAGCAGTACTTC. Translation: CASSSSPTATYEQYF.

This sequence joins TRBV18 and TRBJ2-7; 7 nucleotides line up with TRBD2. The V segment lost 3 bases and the J segment 6 bases; nucleotides outside the gene matches: 8. The germline V gene encodes CDR1 KGHSH and CDR2 LQKENI. The CDR3 has 14 residues. The CDR3 loop is CASSPQSGKGEQYF. In nucleotides, the CDR3 is TGTGCCAGCTCACCCCAGAGCGGGAAGGGCGAGCAGTACTTC.

This clonotype was found a few times. The V and J genes are TRBV5-1 and TRBJ2-5, with D uncertain. The CDR3 totals 13 residues. Trimming stripped 5 bases from V and 2 bases from J, with 10 bases between. Germline V gives CDR1 SGHRS, CDR2 YFSETQ. The CDR3 reads CASRVALQETQYF. The CDR3 DNA sequence: TGCGCCAGCAGGGTGGCTCTGCAAGAGACCCAGTACTTC.

This clonotype was counted many times. The chain combines TRBV10-2 with TRBJ1-5; 7 nucleotides align to TRBD1. V lost 6 bases, J lost 1 base, and 0 bases stayed unmatched. The length of the CDR3 is 13 residues. Germline V gene sequence: CDR1 WSHSY, CDR2 SAAADI. The CDR3 DNA sequence: TGCGCCAGCAGGGACAGGAGCAATCAGCCCCAGCATTTT. Translation: CASRDRSNQPQHF.

This clonotype showed up just a few times. V is TRBV4-3 and J is TRBJ2-5; 7 bases align to TRBD1. This CDR3 contains 16 residues. V trimming: 4 bases; J trimming: 5 bases; junction bases outside the gene matches: 13. Germline lookup yields CDR1 LGHNA and CDR2 YSLEER. CDR3: CASSPQGPTGYETQYF. The CDR3 DNA is TGCGCCAGCAGCCCCCAGGGGCCGACAGGGTACGAGACCCAGTACTTC.

There are a few counts of this clonotype. This chain uses TRBV20-1 with TRBJ2-1; D is ambiguous. V was shortened by 3 bases and J by 10 bases, with 19 bases between the two germline ends. This CDR3 spans 14 amino acids. The V gene's germline CDR1 is DFQATT and CDR2 SNEGSKA (reference sequence). The chain's CDR3 is CSARTGQLQYEQFF. In nucleotides, the CDR3 is TGCAGTGCTAGGACGGGTCAATTACAATACGAGCAGTTCTTC.

This clonotype was seen at least ten times. The gene calls are TRBV12-3 or TRBV12-4 and TRBJ1-1, with 8 nucleotides matching TRBD1. After removal of 2 bases from V and 5 bases from J, the junction contained 4 bases not matched to a gene. This CDR3 spans 14 amino acids. CDR3 amino acids: CASSLSGQETEAFF. CDR3 in DNA: TGTGCCAGCAGTTTATCGGGACAGGAGACTGAAGCTTTCTTT.

This clonotype was recorded a few times. This chain joins TRBV2 and TRBJ2-1; TRBD1 is a possible D gene (7 bases). Germline V gives CDR1 SNHLY, CDR2 FYNNEI. With 6 bases removed from V and 3 bases from J, the gap between germline ends came to 12 bases. CDR3 size: 14 residues. This CDR3 is CASSRQGGYNEQFF. The CDR3 nucleotides read TGTGCCAGCAGCCGGCAGGGGGGCTACAATGAGCAGTTCTTC.

This clonotype was observed at least ten times. This sequence joins TRBV6-2 or TRBV6-3 and TRBJ1-5; 7 bases match TRBD1. The CDR3 has 12 amino acids. With 6 bases clipped from V and 12 bases from J, the junction kept 8 bases outside the gene matches. Germline values: CDR1 MNHEY, CDR2 SVGEGT. CDR3 DNA: TGTGCCAGCAGAGAGAGGACAGGTTTCCAGCATTTT. This gives the protein CASRERTGFQHF.

The V and J genes are TRBV24-1 and TRBJ2-3; unclear D gene. This CDR3 comprises 11 residues. Germline assignment: CDR1 KGHDR and CDR2 SFDVKD. V was shortened by 7 bases and J by 3 bases, with 4 bases between the two germline ends. This chain's CDR3 is CATSLTDTQYF. CDR3 sequence (DNA): TGTGCCACCAGCCTTACAGATACGCAGTATTTT.

This sequence joins TRBV12-3 or TRBV12-4 and TRBJ1-1; no definite D call. The CDR3 extends over 13 amino acids. V was trimmed by 3 bases and J by 6 bases, leaving 11 bases between them. The CDR3 DNA reads as TGTGCCAGCAGTTTCCGAAGGGCCTCTGAAGCTTTCTTT. This sequence encodes CASSFRRASEAFF.

This clonotype was detected many times. The V gene is TRBV12-3 or TRBV12-4, the J gene TRBJ2-1; 7 bases are shared with TRBD2. The CDR3 consists of 15 residues. J was trimmed by 0 bases and V by 5 bases; bases with no gene match: 4. In DNA, the CDR3 is TGTGCCAGCAGTAGTAGCGGGTACTCCTACAATGAGCAGTTCTTC. Translation: CASSSSGYSYNEQFF.